These 27 T cell receptor beta chains were sequenced from one sample in a study of T cells in Graves' hyperthyroidism and ophthalmopathy. It was RNA transcripts that yielded the amplified TCR beta CDR3 regions. An initial round of RT-PCR targeting the TCR CDR3 relied on the HTBI primer set. TCRdb processed the multiplex PCR reads anew with MiXCR; each CDR3 protein has one entry. This table holds roughly 800,000 distinct CDR3 sequences, approximately 40% found once. The sequencing sample was made of blood. Receptors were obtained from a man aged 18 to 29 with Graves' hyperthyroidism.

The chain combines TRBV6-1 with TRBJ2-2; 8 bases match TRBD2. CDR1 and CDR2 from the germline V gene are MNHNS and SASEGT. The CDR3 length is 15 residues. Trimming at V came to 7 bases and at J to 6 bases, leaving 10 bases not matched to a gene. The DNA of the CDR3 is TGTGCCAGCATTGCGGGACTAGGGTCCCCCGGGGAGCTGTTTTTT. Its translation is CASIAGLGSPGELFF.

The chain is built from TRBV20-1 and TRBJ1-1; D is possibly TRBD1 (5 bases). Germline V gives CDR1 DFQATT, CDR2 SNEGSKA (reference sequence). The CDR3 runs 14 residues. Deletions cut 5 bases from V and 2 bases from J, with 15 bases between. CDR3 region: CSADPGDHNTEAFF. CDR3 sequence (DNA): TGCAGTGCTGATCCCGGGGACCACAACACTGAAGCTTTCTTT.

About this clonotype itself: A much larger clone differs by one base, so this may be a read error. This chain joins TRBV7-6 and TRBJ1-4, with 9 positions matching TRBD1. This CDR3 has 14 amino acids. From germline, CDR1 is SGHVS and CDR2 FNYEAQ. With 5 bases clipped from V and 6 bases from J, the junction kept 4 bases outside the gene matches. CDR3 nucleotides: TGTGCCAGCAGCCTCGGGACAGGGCATGAAAAACTGTTTTTT. Its protein product is CASSLGTGHEKLFF.

On this clonotype: It may be a read error: a sequence one base away is much more abundant. The chain combines TRBV9 with TRBJ2-5; D gene uncertain. Per the germline V gene, CDR1 is SGDLS and CDR2 is YYNGEE. CDR3 length: 13 amino acids. V was pared by 2 bases and J by 4 bases, with 9 bases between. The CDR3 sequence: CASSVGVRETQYF. The CDR3 DNA sequence: TGTGCCAGCAGCGTTGGAGTTCGAGAGACCCAGTACTTC. The whole variable domain, remainder taken from reference TRBV9 and TRBJ2-5, is DSGVTQTPKHLITATGQRVTLRCSPRSGDLSVYWYQQSLDQGLQFLIQYYNGEERAKGNILERFSAQQFPDLHSELNLSSLELGDSALYFCASSVGVRETQYFGPGTRLLVL.

This clonotype was observed a handful of times. The J gene is TRBJ2-7, the V gene TRBV7-2, with 11 bases identical to TRBD2. The CDR3 totals 15 residues. The junction had 4 bases not matched to a gene; V was cut back by 4 bases and J by 2 bases. The V gene's germline CDR1 is SGHTA and CDR2 FQGNSA. CDR3 DNA sequence: TGTGCCAGCAGCTCTACTAGCGGGAGAACCTACGAGCAGTACTTC. Its protein is CASSSTSGRTYEQYF.

V usage is TRBV20-1 and J usage is TRBJ1-1; possibly TRBD1 for D (5 bases). In germline, CDR1 is DFQATT, CDR2 SNEGSKA (reference sequence). Trimming pared 6 bases from V and 0 bases from J, leaving 14 bases between. The CDR3 contains 14 residues. CDR3 in amino acids: CSAPGPLMNTEAFF. The CDR3 DNA follows: TGCAGTGCCCCGGGACCACTAATGAACACTGAAGCTTTCTTT.

This clonotype was picked up many times. The chain has TRBV11-2 and TRBJ2-7; D gene uncertain. Germline CDR1 is SGHAT and CDR2 is FQNNGV. V gave up 5 bases and J gave up 4 bases, with 9 bases separating them. This CDR3 is 12 amino acids long. CDR3 sequence (DNA): TGTGCCAGCAGCGATTTCGGGTACGAGCAGTACTTC. As protein: CASSDFGYEQYF.

This clonotype occurred many times. The chain uses TRBV9 and TRBJ1-2; no clear D gene. Germline V gives CDR1 SGDLS, CDR2 YYNGEE. The CDR3 is made up of 15 amino acids. Trimming removed 6 bases at V and 2 bases at J, with 17 bases between. Here the CDR3 reads CASKGHTRVNYGYTF. In DNA, the CDR3 is TGTGCCAGCAAAGGGCATACTCGGGTGAACTATGGCTACACCTTC.

This clonotype was seen many times. The chain links TRBV29-1 to TRBJ2-5; unclear D gene. This CDR3 is built from 10 residues. The V end was cut by 5 bases, the J end by 4 bases, with 5 bases between. CDR1 and CDR2 (germline): SQVTM, ANQGSEA. The CDR3, as DNA: TGCAGCGTTTTAATAGAGACCCAGTACTTC. Translation gives CSVLIETQYF.

The chain carries TRBV29-1 and TRBJ1-5; unclear D gene. This CDR3 is 12 amino acids long. The V and J ends lost 4 bases and 6 bases respectively, with 10 bases between them. In germline, CDR1 is SQVTM, CDR2 ANQGSEA. CDR3 residues: CSVGSGGQPQHF. CDR3 DNA: TGCAGCGTTGGGTCCGGCGGTCAGCCCCAGCATTTT.

This rearrangement joins TRBV2 to TRBJ2-5; D possibly corresponds to TRBD2 (5 bases). The CDR3 covers 14 residues. Germline V gives CDR1 SNHLY, CDR2 FYNNEI. V was cut by 6 bases and J by 1 base, with 12 bases left in between. The CDR3 reads CASSQAGSQETQYF. CDR3 bases: TGTGCCAGCAGCCAGGCGGGCAGCCAAGAGACCCAGTACTTC.

J is TRBJ2-2 and V is TRBV9; 12 nucleotides agree with TRBD2. The length of the CDR3 is 15 residues. Unmatched junction bases numbered 3, after V lost 6 bases and J lost 3 bases. The germline gives CDR1 SGDLS, CDR2 YYNGEE. CDR3 in amino acids: CASNPSGRDTGELFF. The CDR3 bases are TGTGCCAGCAATCCTAGCGGGAGGGACACCGGGGAGCTGTTTTTT.

This chain links TRBV15 with TRBJ2-5; 7 bases agree with TRBD1. V was pared by 10 bases and J by 5 bases, with 4 bases of the junction left unmatched. Germline V gives CDR1 LNHNV, CDR2 YYDKDF (reference sequence). The CDR3 is 11 amino acids. In nucleotides, the CDR3 is TGTGCCAGACAGGGCGCGGAGACCCAGTACTTC. Residues: CARQGAETQYF.

This clonotype was seen a handful of times. The J gene is TRBJ1-1, the V gene TRBV7-9; unclear D gene. The germline V gene has CDR1 SEHNR and CDR2 FQNEAQ (reference sequence). The CDR3 has 17 residues. V lost 5 bases to trimming and J lost 3 bases, with 22 bases between them. Here the CDR3 reads CASSPTQYGEGDTEAFF. CDR3 bases: TGTGCCAGCAGCCCCACCCAGTACGGCGAAGGTGACACTGAAGCTTTCTTT. Full variable domain (remainder filled in from reference TRBV7-9 and TRBJ1-1): DTGVSQNPRHKITKRGQNVTFRCDPISEHNRLYWYRQTLGQGPEFLTYFQNEAQLEKSRLLSDRFSAERPKGSFSTLEIQRTEQGDSAMYLCASSPTQYGEGDTEAFFGQGTRLTVV.

The chain carries TRBV5-1 and TRBJ2-7, with TRBD2 as a possible D gene (6 bases). Germline CDR1 SGHRS, CDR2 YFSETQ. The CDR3 sequence is 13 residues long. The ends were cut back, 4 bases at V and 12 bases at J, with 20 bases in the middle. For the CDR3, the DNA is TGCGCCAGCAGCCCCGAGGGGCGGGGCCCCGTGTACTTC. As protein: CASSPEGRGPVYF.

This clonotype was counted only a few times. The J gene is TRBJ1-2, the V gene TRBV7-9, with 8 nucleotides matching TRBD1. In germline, CDR1 is SEHNR, CDR2 FQNEAQ (reference sequence). The CDR3 is made up of 15 amino acids. V dropped 5 bases and J dropped 4; count of bases not matched to a gene: 9. As DNA, the CDR3 is TGTGCCAGCAGCCCCCGGGGCCAGGGGGCCTATGGCTACACCTTC. It is translated as CASSPRGQGAYGYTF.

This clonotype was counted only a few times. The chain employs TRBV4-1 and TRBJ1-2; D unclear. The CDR3 spans 14 residues. Germline V gives CDR1 MGHRA, CDR2 YSYEKL. V shed 4 bases and J shed 6 bases, with 15 bases lying between them. DNA for the CDR3: TGCGCCAGCAGCCGGGTCGGGGAGACAAATGGCTACACCTTC. The encoded protein is CASSRVGETNGYTF.

This clonotype has only a few counts. The V and J genes are TRBV12-3 or TRBV12-4 and TRBJ2-7, with 8 bases identical to TRBD1. V lost 6 bases, J lost 6 bases, and 10 bases stayed unmatched. This CDR3 contains 14 residues. CDR3 sequence (DNA): TGTGCCAGCAGAACCACAGGGGGAGTGGTCGAGCAGTACTTC. Its protein product is CASRTTGGVVEQYF.

This clonotype was detected only once. This chain links TRBV7-9 with TRBJ1-5; the D is unclear. V lost 1 base and J lost 6, with 10 bases in between. Germline V gene lookup returns CDR1 SEHNR and CDR2 FQNEAQ (reference sequence). The CDR3 is made up of 14 amino acids. The CDR3 is CASSLDPLPQPQHF. For the CDR3, the DNA is TGTGCCAGCAGCTTAGACCCCCTCCCTCAGCCCCAGCATTTT. Drawing the rest from reference TRBV7-9 and TRBJ1-5, the complete variable domain is DTGVSQNPRHKITKRGQNVTFRCDPISEHNRLYWYRQTLGQGPEFLTYFQNEAQLEKSRLLSDRFSAERPKGSFSTLEIQRTEQGDSAMYLCASSLDPLPQPQHFGDGTRLSIL.

This chain connects TRBV7-8 to TRBJ1-2; D remains unclear. CDR1 SGHVS and CDR2 FQNEAQ come from the germline V gene. The CDR3 is 16 residues long. The V and J ends lost 3 bases and 4 bases respectively, with 18 bases between them. The CDR3 nucleotides read TGTGCCAGCAGCTTGGTCCGGGTAGGGCTCGGCTATGGCTACACCTTC. It codes for CASSLVRVGLGYGYTF.

This rearrangement joins TRBV10-3 to TRBJ1-5; TRBD1 matches at 9 bases. Trimming took 10 bases from V and 8 from J; bases not matched to a gene: 15. This CDR3 region has 15 residues. Germline assignment: CDR1 ENHRY and CDR2 SYGVKD. The CDR3 DNA sequence: TGTGCCACCAAGGGGGGACAGGGAACAAGGAAGCCCCAGCATTTT. This encodes CATKGGQGTRKPQHF.

The genes are TRBV15 and TRBJ1-5; D is unclear. Germline V lookup: CDR1 LNHNV, CDR2 YYDKDF (reference sequence). Trimming removed 0 bases from V and 0 bases from J, with 9 bases in between. The CDR3 length is 16 residues. The DNA of the CDR3 is TGTGCCACCAGCAGAGAGGAAGACTCTAGCAATCAGCCCCAGCATTTT. This sequence encodes CATSREEDSSNQPQHF.

Of note for this clonotype: A much larger clonotype is one base distant, so this may be a read error. The CDR3 does not close with the conserved phenylalanine or tryptophan, likely indicating a read error. The chain is built from TRBV12-3 or TRBV12-4 and TRBJ1-1, with D unresolved. The CDR3 runs 9 residues. V was trimmed by 5 bases and J by 11 bases, leaving 6 bases between them. The CDR3 protein is CASSERAFL. The DNA for the CDR3 is TGTGCCAGCAGTGAACGTGCTTTCCTT.

The rearrangement joins TRBV2 to TRBJ2-2; no reliable D call. V was clipped by 4 bases and J by 11 bases, with 5 bases between them. The CDR3 is 10 residues long. Germline V gene sequence: CDR1 SNHLY, CDR2 FYNNEI. The DNA of the CDR3 is TGTGCCAGCAGTGGGAGAGAGCTGTTTTTT. It is translated as CASSGRELFF.

The chain has TRBV7-2 and TRBJ1-6; D might be TRBD1 (5 bases). The V end lost 5 bases, the J end lost 6 bases, and 17 bases lay between the germline ends. From germline, CDR1 is SGHTA and CDR2 FQGNSA. There are 16 residues in the CDR3. CDR3 protein: CASSHLAGVSNSPLHF. In nucleotides, the CDR3 is TGTGCCAGCAGCCACTTAGCGGGGGTCTCTAATTCACCCCTCCACTTT.

The chain employs TRBV10-3 and TRBJ2-3, with 8 bases that match TRBD2. Germline trimming cut 6 bases from V and 0 bases from J; bases unmatched to any gene: 5. This CDR3 contains 15 residues. The V gene's germline CDR1 is ENHRY and CDR2 SYGVKD. CDR3 protein: CAISRERGSTDTQYF. Written as DNA, the CDR3 is TGTGCCATCAGCAGGGAGCGGGGGAGCACAGATACGCAGTATTTT.

For this clonotype: A read error is possible here, since a much larger clone lies one base away. J is TRBJ2-7 and V is TRBV20-1, with a possible D match to TRBD1 (5 bases). The CDR3 is 13 amino acids. V lost 1 base, J lost 9 bases, and 16 bases lay in between. Looked up from germline, CDR1 is DFQATT and CDR2 is SNEGSKA (reference sequence). Here the CDR3 reads CSARGPGSVGQYF. DNA of the CDR3: TGCAGTGCTAGAGGGCCAGGGTCTGTCGGGCAGTACTTC.